What follows is one T cell receptor beta chain and its context. The antigen remains unidentified. This record belongs to a study of cytomegalovirus exposure and HLA in healthy donors. The junction had 7 bases not matched to a gene; V was cut back by 1 base and J by 8 bases. The CDR3 runs to 15 residues. Per germline, CDR1 LGHNA and CDR2 YNFKEQ. This PCR relied on a set of 60 Vbeta primers and 13 Jbeta primers. Profiled with immunoSEQ multiplex PCR; TCRdb holds only in-frame clones, not every one. The table lists some 120,000 clones, 82% of them singletons, with about 10% in the top ten. Donors likely had unrecorded immune exposures despite being nominally healthy when sampled. Whole-study findings and limits: The records held CMV serostatus as the only immune exposure information. Generally TCR sequences proved uncommon, though certain public TCRs appeared in numerous donors.

The chain links TRBV4-2 to TRBJ2-1; 8 bases match TRBD2. The clonotype comes from a male donor in good health and CMV-seropositive. The sample comprised PBMCs. CDR3: CASSQGGLDLYEQFF. The CDR3 DNA follows: TGTGCCAGCAGCCAAGGGGGACTAGATTTATATGAGCAGTTCTTC.